A single sample gave rise to the 14 T cell receptor beta chains below, sequenced in a study of regulatory T cells in long-lasting Graves disease. According to the study, TCR beta libraries were built with iRepertoire HTBI primers and CDR3-region Arm-PCR. TCRdb ran MiXCR on the multiplex PCR reads and lists one entry per CDR3 protein. The sample lists about 330,000 distinct CDR3 sequences, 16% occurring once. As for time point: newly diagnosed GD, antithyroid drugs for less than 3 months. The authors made the TCR library using RNA they extracted from PBMCs. These data also formed part of another study, on T cells in Graves' hyperthyroidism and ophthalmopathy.

The source was peripheral blood mononuclear cells (PBMCs), collected at new diagnosis, from a patient treated with antithyroid drugs. These receptors all stem from a woman aged 18-30 years with Graves disease.

The chain links TRBV4-1 to TRBJ2-1; 10 bases map to TRBD1. V gave up 4 bases and J gave up 9 bases; unmatched junction bases: 12. Per germline, CDR1 MGHRA and CDR2 YSYEKL. The CDR3 is made up of 16 amino acids. The DNA of the CDR3 is TGCGCCAGCAGCCGGCCCCGGGACAGGGGAACGGTTGAGCAGTTCTTC. Translation: CASSRPRDRGTVEQFF.

The chain joins TRBV19 to TRBJ2-1, with TRBD2 identical over 9 bases. CDR3 length: 14 amino acids. The V gene's germline CDR1 is LNHDA and CDR2 SQIVND (reference sequence). The ends lost 5 bases at V and 2 bases at J; junction bases unmatched: 1. CDR3 in amino acids: CASSEREAYNEQFF. CDR3 bases: TGTGCCAGTAGTGAGCGGGAGGCCTACAATGAGCAGTTCTTC.

This clonotype appeared a few times. The chain carries TRBV6-2 or TRBV6-3 and TRBJ2-1; tentative D call: TRBD1 (6 bases). This CDR3 is 15 amino acids long. Germline CDR1 and CDR2: MNHEY and SVGEGT. Trimming shortened V by 5 bases and J by 9 bases, and 20 bases separated the two germline ends. This CDR3 is CASSAWAGAWSEQFF. CDR3 in DNA: TGTGCCAGCAGTGCTTGGGCAGGGGCGTGGAGTGAGCAGTTCTTC.

V is TRBV6-1 and J is TRBJ1-2; 8 bases line up with TRBD1. The V segment lost 6 bases and the J segment 7 bases; nucleotides outside the gene matches: 16. The CDR3 runs 16 residues. The V gene's germline CDR1 is MNHNS and CDR2 SASEGT. This CDR3 reads CASSTQGQGGLSGYTF. The CDR3 DNA sequence: TGTGCCAGCAGCACCCAAGGACAGGGAGGTTTGAGTGGCTACACCTTC.

This clonotype appeared a few times. The chain employs TRBV9 and TRBJ2-7, with 7 bases matching TRBD1. The germline V gene encodes CDR1 SGDLS and CDR2 YYNGEE. With 0 bases clipped from V and 6 bases from J, the junction kept 15 bases outside the gene matches. The CDR3 extends over 17 amino acids. This chain's CDR3 is CASSVGDSFPLGREQYF. For the CDR3, the DNA is TGTGCCAGCAGCGTAGGGGACAGTTTCCCCCTCGGGCGCGAGCAGTACTTC.

The V call is TRBV19, the J call TRBJ2-7; unclear D gene. CDR1 and CDR2 from the germline V gene are LNHDA and SQIVND (reference sequence). The CDR3 totals 13 residues. V was shortened by 6 bases and J by 5 bases, with 14 bases between the two germline ends. CDR3 protein: CASSRKGMDEQYF. The CDR3 DNA reads as TGTGCCAGTAGCCGAAAAGGGATGGACGAGCAGTACTTC.

This clonotype was observed a handful of times. The J gene is TRBJ2-2, the V gene TRBV5-1, with TRBD1 matching 8 bases. This CDR3 comprises 15 residues. V lost 4 bases, J lost 8 bases, and 10 bases stayed unmatched. Germline-derived CDR1 and CDR2 are SGHRS and YFSETQ. In DNA form, the CDR3 reads TGCGCCAGCAGCCGTGGACAGGGAGCTGAAGGGGAGCTGTTTTTT. It encodes CASSRGQGAEGELFF.

This clonotype was recorded at least ten times. The gene calls are TRBV28 and TRBJ2-3; D is uncertain. Germline CDR1 and CDR2: MDHEN and SYDVKM. V was cut by 4 bases and J by 3 bases, with 5 bases left in between. This CDR3 comprises 12 residues. The CDR3, as DNA: TGTGCCAGCAGTTCCTTTACAGATACGCAGTATTTT. This codes for CASSSFTDTQYF.

This chain links TRBV29-1 with TRBJ2-7, with 10 nucleotides matching TRBD2. The CDR3 totals 15 residues. Germline CDR1 SQVTM, CDR2 ANQGSEA. Trimming at V came to 3 bases and at J to 0 bases, leaving 5 bases not matched to a gene. This CDR3 reads CSVDSPSGGSYEQYF. As DNA, the CDR3 is TGCAGCGTTGATAGTCCTAGCGGGGGCTCCTACGAGCAGTACTTC.

This clonotype was detected a few times. The chain employs TRBV14 and TRBJ2-7; 8 bases fit TRBD1. Germline V gene data show CDR1 as SGHDN and CDR2 as FVKESK. V lost 4 bases, J lost 5 bases, and 4 bases stayed unmatched. The CDR3 consists of 13 residues. CDR3 residues: CASSLQGANEQYF. The CDR3 coding sequence is TGTGCCAGCAGCCTTCAGGGGGCGAACGAGCAGTACTTC.

This clonotype has a count of ten or more. V gene TRBV10-3 combines with J gene TRBJ2-1; 9 bases align to TRBD2. The J segment lost 9 bases and the V segment lost 6 bases, leaving 12 bases of the junction unmatched. CDR3 size: 15 residues. Germline values: CDR1 ENHRY, CDR2 SYGVKD. The CDR3 spells CAISAASGTQSEQFF. CDR3 DNA: TGTGCCATCAGCGCGGCTAGCGGGACTCAAAGTGAGCAGTTCTTC.

This clonotype was found many times. The chain carries TRBV29-1 and TRBJ2-1, with TRBD2 as a possible D gene (5 bases). Germline V CDR1 and CDR2: SQVTM, ANQGSEA. Deletions cut 4 bases from V and 3 bases from J, with 13 bases between. The CDR3 length is 14 residues. As DNA, the CDR3 is TGCAGCGTTGTACCAGCGGAATACTACAATGAGCAGTTCTTC. This sequence encodes CSVVPAEYYNEQFF.

This clonotype was observed many times. The J gene is TRBJ2-1, the V gene TRBV7-9, with D perhaps matching TRBD2 (5 bases). The DNA end lines up better with TRBJ2-5; the J call may be wrong. Germline CDR1 and CDR2: SEHNR and FQNEAQ (reference sequence). The CDR3 spans 14 residues. CDR3 loop: CASSLLAPQETQYF. The DNA of the CDR3 is TGTGCCAGCAGCTTATTAGCGCCTCAAGAGACCCAGTACTTC.

This clonotype was seen repeatedly, ten times or more. The chain employs TRBV2 and TRBJ2-5; D may be TRBD2 (5 bases). The germline V gene has CDR1 SNHLY and CDR2 FYNNEI. The V and J ends lost 3 bases and 4 bases respectively, with 12 bases between them. The CDR3 extends over 14 amino acids. The CDR3 coding sequence is TGTGCCAGCAGTGATGTGGGAGCTAGAGAGACCCAGTACTTC. The encoded protein is CASSDVGARETQYF.